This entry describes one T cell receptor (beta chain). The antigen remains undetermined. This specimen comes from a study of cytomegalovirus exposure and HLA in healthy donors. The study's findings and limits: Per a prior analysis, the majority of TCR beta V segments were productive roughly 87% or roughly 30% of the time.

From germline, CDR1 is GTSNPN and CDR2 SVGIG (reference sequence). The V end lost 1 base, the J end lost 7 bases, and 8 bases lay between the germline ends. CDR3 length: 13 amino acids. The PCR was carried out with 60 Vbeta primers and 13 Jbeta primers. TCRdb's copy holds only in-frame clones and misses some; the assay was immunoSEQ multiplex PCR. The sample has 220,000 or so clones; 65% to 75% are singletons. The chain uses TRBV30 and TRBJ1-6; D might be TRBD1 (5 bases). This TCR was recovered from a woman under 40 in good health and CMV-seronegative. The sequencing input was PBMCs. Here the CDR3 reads CAWSEDTNSPLHF. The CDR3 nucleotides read TGTGCCTGGAGTGAGGACACGAATTCACCCCTCCACTTT.